These 8 T cell receptor beta chains were sequenced from one sample in a study of blood T cell repertoires in COVID-19. The data were produced by immunoSEQ multiplex PCR, yet TCRdb's version contains in-frame clones alone and is incomplete. The sample includes some 220,000 clones, about nine tenths of them seen just once. Specimen: peripheral blood. Receptors originate from a man aged 25 to 40 with COVID-19, enrolled during active disease.

The chain joins TRBV2 to TRBJ1-1; D gene ambiguous. From germline, CDR1 is SNHLY and CDR2 FYNNEI. V was cut by 2 bases and J by 10 bases, with 8 bases left in between. The CDR3 totals 11 residues. CDR3 residues: CASSEQTAAFF. The CDR3 nucleotides read TGTGCCAGCAGTGAACAAACAGCAGCTTTCTTT. Filled out from reference TRBV2 and TRBJ1-1, the complete variable domain reads EPEVTQTPSHQVTQMGQEVILRCVPISNHLYFYWYRQILGQKVEFLVSFYNNEISEKSEIFDDQFSVERPDGSNFTLKIRSTKLEDSAMYFCASSEQTAAFFGQGTRLTVV.

The chain is built from TRBV5-1 and TRBJ1-2; D is possibly TRBD1 (6 bases). The CDR3 length is 16 residues. Germline lookup yields CDR1 SGHRS and CDR2 YFSETQ. The V end was cut by 0 bases, the J end by 2 bases, with 14 bases between. The CDR3: CASSLGQGLPNYGYTF. CDR3 sequence (DNA): TGCGCCAGCAGCTTGGGGCAGGGGCTGCCAAACTATGGCTACACCTTC.

The chain has TRBV4-1 and TRBJ1-2; the match to TRBD1 covers 8 bases. With V trimmed by 0 bases and J by 6 bases, 9 bases remained unmatched. The CDR3 consists of 16 residues. Germline CDR1 MGHRA, CDR2 YSYEKL. CDR3 nucleotides: TGCGCCAGCAGCCAAGAACAGGGGGTCGCGAGGAATGGCTACACCTTC. Its translation: CASSQEQGVARNGYTF.

This sequence joins TRBV19 and TRBJ2-7; 11 bases agree with TRBD2. Germline V gene lookup returns CDR1 LNHDA and CDR2 SQIVND (reference sequence). The CDR3 length is 17 residues. V shed 5 bases, J shed 9 bases, and the junction held 18 bases outside the gene matches. The CDR3 DNA reads as TGTGCCAGTAGTTCGACCACCAATAGCGGGGGGGAACGAGGGCAGTACTTC. Amino acids: CASSSTTNSGGERGQYF.

This clone was counted a single time. V is TRBV10-2 and J is TRBJ1-3, with TRBD1 matching over 8 bases. The germline V gene encodes CDR1 WSHSY and CDR2 SAAADI. The V and J ends lost 5 bases and 4 bases, in that order; junction bases with no gene match: 4. The CDR3 length is 14 residues. Here the CDR3 DNA reads TGCGCCAGCAGTCGCAGGGGGCAGGGAAACACCATATATTTT. Its translation: CASSRRGQGNTIYF.

The chain combines TRBV4-1 with TRBJ1-4; tentative D call: TRBD1 (5 bases). The CDR3 length is 14 residues. V was pared by 4 bases and J by 4 bases, with 10 bases between. CDR1 is MGHRA, CDR2 YSYEKL, per germline. The DNA for the CDR3 is TGCGCCAGCAGCCGCGGGACCGATAATGAAAAACTGTTTTTT. As protein: CASSRGTDNEKLFF.

The chain employs TRBV6-5 and TRBJ2-1, with D perhaps matching TRBD1 (5 bases). Germline CDR1 and CDR2: MNHEY and SVGAGI. The CDR3 sequence is 13 residues long. The V end lost 7 bases, the J end lost 2 bases, and 9 bases lay between the germline ends. This CDR3 reads CASTGFPYNEQFF. DNA of the CDR3: TGTGCCAGCACAGGGTTTCCCTACAATGAGCAGTTCTTC.

The V call is TRBV6-5, the J call TRBJ2-7; D is possibly TRBD2 (6 bases). Deletions cut 2 bases from V and 6 bases from J, with 11 bases between. Germline CDR1 is MNHEY and CDR2 is SVGAGI. The CDR3 runs to 13 residues. The CDR3 region is CASSYMGGGEQYF. The CDR3 coding sequence is TGTGCCAGCAGTTACATGGGGGGAGGCGAGCAGTACTTC.